This TCR beta chain was recorded in a study of blood T cell repertoires in COVID-19. Turning to the study itself: PBMCs, B-cell-depleted T cells, or T cells were the source of the cDNA or gDNA that made up the material.

Comment on this clone: An end of the junction does not agree with germline; a read error may underlie this.

In the authors' workflow: Reference gene primer amplification in the assay estimated nucleated cell counts. Some clones are missing from TCRdb's copy, which holds only in-frame ones; the method was immunoSEQ multiplex PCR. V and J calls and clone size come straight from that table; D and trimming were deduced from the DNA. Of more than 85,000 clones listed, about 71% are singletons. This clonotype was sampled from a woman aged 50 to 60 with acute or convalescent COVID-19. What was sequenced was peripheral blood.

CDR3 residues: CASSLIGDSPSVF. The CDR3 DNA is TGTGCCAGCAGCTTAATTGGGGACAGCCCCTCCGTCTTC. The chain links TRBV7-6 to TRBJ1-2; TRBD1 agrees at 7 bases. Germline assignment: CDR1 SGHVS and CDR2 FNYEAQ. This CDR3 is 13 amino acids long. The whole variable domain, filled in from reference TRBV7-6 and TRBJ1-2, reads GAGVSQSPRYKVTKRGQDVALRCDPISGHVSLYWYRQALGQGPEFLTYFNYEAQQDKSGLPNDRFSAERPEGSISTLTIQRTEQRDSAMYRCASSLIGDSPSVFGSGTRLTVV.